The 23 T cell receptor beta chains below were found in one sample sequenced in a study of blood T cell repertoires in COVID-19 (dated by TCRdb to the early 2020s). The library was made by the immunoSEQ multiplex PCR assay. Held by TCRdb, this immuneACCESS table contains in-frame sequences only and omits some clones. Under half of the omission traces to an unresolved V gene where checked; the cause of the rest is unknown. The sample yields 99,000 or so clones; 82% were counted once. The ten largest clones add up to less than 20% of the sample. The specimen sequenced was peripheral blood. The receptors were gathered from an elderly woman with acute or convalescent COVID-19.

V usage is TRBV5-1 and J usage is TRBJ2-3; 9 bases align to TRBD1. The CDR3 has 15 residues. In germline, CDR1 is SGHRS, CDR2 YFSETQ. After removal of 4 bases from V and 3 bases from J, the junction contained 6 bases not matched to a gene. CDR3 nucleotides: TGCGCCAGCAGCCACCGGGACAGGGAAACAGATACGCAGTATTTT. This translates into CASSHRDRETDTQYF.

This clone was observed once. This chain connects TRBV28 to TRBJ2-7, with D possibly matching TRBD2 (6 bases). The CDR3 contains 17 residues. With 6 bases removed from V and 0 bases from J, the gap between germline ends came to 21 bases. Germline CDR1 and CDR2: MDHEN and SYDVKM. The CDR3 loop reads CASSQIYGTVVSYEQYF. CDR3 bases: TGTGCCAGCAGCCAAATTTACGGGACTGTCGTCTCCTACGAGCAGTACTTC.

The chain combines TRBV29-1 with TRBJ2-2; 7 bases map to TRBD1. The CDR3 is 14 residues long. CDR1 and CDR2 from the germline V gene are SQVTM and ANQGSEA. V lost 7 bases, J lost 7 bases, and 12 bases stayed unmatched. CDR3 nucleotides: TGCAGCGCCTCAGGGGGAGTGGGGAACGGGGAGCTGTTTTTT. It is translated as CSASGGVGNGELFF.

This clone occurred once. The chain links TRBV19 to TRBJ1-5; the D is unclear. The germline gives CDR1 LNHDA, CDR2 SQIVND (reference sequence). This CDR3 contains 15 residues. Trimming took off 3 bases at V and 7 bases at J, with 16 bases between the two ends. DNA of the CDR3: TGTGCCAGTAGTATCGGTCATCGCGAAAACCAGCCCCAGCATTTT. It yields the protein CASSIGHRENQPQHF. The complete variable domain, with remaining parts taken from reference TRBV19 and TRBJ1-5, reads DGGITQSPKYLFRKEGQNVTLSCEQNLNHDAMYWYRQDPGQGLRLIYYSQIVNDFQKGDIAEGYSVSREKKESFPLTVTSAQKNPTAFYLCASSIGHRENQPQHFGDGTRLSIL.

The gene calls are TRBV14 and TRBJ2-1; maybe TRBD2 (6 bases). Between the trimmed V and J ends, which lost 4 bases and 8 bases, there was a span of 24 bases. CDR3 length equals 17 residues. CDR1 is SGHDN, CDR2 FVKESK, per germline. CDR3 sequence: CASSPRLGGTKRDEQFF. The CDR3 coding sequence is TGTGCCAGCAGCCCTCGACTAGGCGGGACCAAAAGGGATGAGCAGTTCTTC.

The V and J genes are TRBV9 and TRBJ2-5; no definite D call. This CDR3 is built from 16 residues. Trimming removed 0 bases from V and 2 bases from J, with 14 bases in between. Germline CDR1 SGDLS, CDR2 YYNGEE. The CDR3 region is CASSVGEAPKQETQYF. The CDR3 DNA sequence: TGTGCCAGCAGCGTAGGAGAGGCCCCAAAGCAAGAGACCCAGTACTTC.

V and J are TRBV5-4 and TRBJ2-7; 10 bases are a match to TRBD2. Per germline, CDR1 SGHNT and CDR2 YYREEE (reference sequence). J gave up 3 bases and V 2 bases, and 2 bases lay outside the gene matches. The CDR3 spans 14 residues. In DNA, the CDR3 is TGTGCCAGCAGCTTAGGGACTAGCGTCTACGAGCAGTACTTC. Translating it yields CASSLGTSVYEQYF.

The rearrangement links TRBV5-6 to TRBJ2-3, with 9 bases aligning to TRBD1. The CDR3 totals 16 residues. Germline loops: CDR1 SGHDT, CDR2 YYEEEE. Trimming removed 4 bases from V and 4 bases from J; junction bases left unmatched: 10. CDR3 sequence (DNA): TGTGCCAGCAGCGGTCCGGGACAGGGAGTTTCAGATACGCAGTATTTT. It specifies CASSGPGQGVSDTQYF.

This sequence joins TRBV7-9 and TRBJ2-2, with D unclear. The CDR3 extends over 12 amino acids. Germline values: CDR1 SEHNR, CDR2 FQNEAQ (reference sequence). Trimming removed 7 bases from V and 7 bases from J, with 10 bases in between. The CDR3 DNA is TGTGCCAGCACCCGAGGTGACGGGGAGCTGTTTTTT. Its protein product is CASTRGDGELFF. Based on the CDR3 plus reference TRBV7-9 and TRBJ2-2, the full variable domain is DTGVSQNPRHKITKRGQNVTFRCDPISEHNRLYWYRQTLGQGPEFLTYFQNEAQLEKSRLLSDRFSAERPKGSFSTLEIQRTEQGDSAMYLCASTRGDGELFFGEGSRLTVL.

V gene TRBV5-1 combines with J gene TRBJ2-1; TRBD2 matches at 8 bases. Germline V lookup: CDR1 SGHRS, CDR2 YFSETQ. This CDR3 region has 15 residues. The trim removed 3 bases at V and 4 bases at J, leaving 6 bases unmatched. CDR3 residues: CASSSSIAGYNEQFF. The CDR3 region has the DNA TGCGCCAGCAGCTCCAGCATAGCGGGATACAATGAGCAGTTCTTC.

This clone has only one observation. The chain employs TRBV28 and TRBJ2-7, with 8 positions matching TRBD2. CDR3 length equals 16 residues. V shed 6 bases and J 0 bases; nucleotides not matched to a gene: 10. Germline CDR1 MDHEN, CDR2 SYDVKM. The CDR3 here is CASSQSTGTSSYEQYF. The CDR3 DNA sequence: TGTGCCAGCAGCCAATCTACCGGGACTAGCTCCTACGAGCAGTACTTC.

Details on this clone: Germline and junction disagree at one end, which may indicate a read error. The CDR3 protein is CASSRQGYGQYF. CDR3 coding DNA: TGTGCCAGCAGCAGACAGGGCTACGGGCAGTACTTC. The rearrangement uses TRBV6-5 and TRBJ2-7; 7 bases are shared with TRBD1. The CDR3 covers 12 residues. Germline loops: CDR1 MNHEY, CDR2 SVGAGI.

The chain employs TRBV7-9 and TRBJ2-7; 7 nucleotides align to TRBD1. The CDR3 length is 15 residues. After removal of 3 bases from V and 0 bases from J, the junction contained 5 bases not matched to a gene. Germline V gene sequence: CDR1 SEHNR, CDR2 FQNEAQ (reference sequence). The DNA of the CDR3 is TGTGCCAGCAGCTTGGGACAGTTCCCCTCCTACGAGCAGTACTTC. Residues: CASSLGQFPSYEQYF. Looking up the rest from reference TRBV7-9 and TRBJ2-7 gives the full variable domain: DTGVSQNPRHKITKRGQNVTFRCDPISEHNRLYWYRQTLGQGPEFLTYFQNEAQLEKSRLLSDRFSAERPKGSFSTLEIQRTEQGDSAMYLCASSLGQFPSYEQYFGPGTRLTVT.

The sample holds one count of this clone. The V gene is TRBV7-2, the J gene TRBJ2-4; the match to TRBD2 covers 7 bases. Trimming at V came to 0 bases and at J to 1 base, leaving 9 bases not matched to a gene. Germline CDR1 is SGHTA and CDR2 is FQGNSA. This CDR3 spans 18 amino acids. Here the CDR3 DNA reads TGTGCCAGCAGCTTAGCGGGGGGGTACTCTGTGGCCAAAAACATTCAGTACTTC. Encoded protein: CASSLAGGYSVAKNIQYF.

The rearrangement links TRBV6-5 to TRBJ1-1, with D possibly being TRBD1 (5 bases). The V and J ends lost 2 bases and 3 bases respectively, with 10 bases between them. CDR3 length: 14 amino acids. The germline gives CDR1 MNHEY, CDR2 SVGAGI. CDR3 sequence: CASSYAGGYTEAFF. The CDR3 DNA reads TGTGCCAGCAGTTACGCGGGGGGATACACTGAAGCTTTCTTT.

J is TRBJ2-7 and V is TRBV4-1, with 13 bases aligning to TRBD2. The CDR3 has 16 residues. The V gene end was trimmed by 4 bases and the J gene end by 3 bases; junction bases not matched to a gene: 6. Germline V gives CDR1 MGHRA, CDR2 YSYEKL. CDR3 residues: CASSRQLAGGNYEQYF. CDR3 nucleotide sequence: TGCGCCAGCAGCCGACAACTAGCGGGAGGGAACTACGAGCAGTACTTC.

This clone was observed a handful of times. The chain has TRBV2 and TRBJ1-2; possibly TRBD1 for D (5 bases). Trimming pared 6 bases from V and 3 bases from J, leaving 11 bases between. The CDR3 is 13 amino acids. Germline loops: CDR1 SNHLY, CDR2 FYNNEI. The CDR3 nucleotides read TGTGCCAGCAGCCCGATAGGGGACTATGGCTACACCTTC. Protein sequence: CASSPIGDYGYTF.

The V gene is TRBV27, the J gene TRBJ2-7, with TRBD1 identical over 7 bases. Germline-derived CDR1 and CDR2 are MNHEY and SMNVEV (reference sequence). Trimming took 2 bases from V and 0 from J; bases not matched to a gene: 4. The CDR3 is 15 amino acids. The CDR3 DNA is TGTGCCAGCAGTTTAAGAAGGGACAGCTCCTACGAGCAGTACGTC. Translating it yields CASSLRRDSSYEQYV.

The chain couples TRBV5-1 to TRBJ2-1, with 10 positions matching TRBD2. Germline CDR1 reads SGHRS; CDR2 reads YFSETQ. Trimming cost V 0 bases and J 9 bases; bases outside gene matches: 6. The CDR3 consists of 15 residues. The CDR3 here is CASSLDGTSASEQFF. The CDR3, as DNA: TGCGCCAGCAGCTTGGATGGGACTAGCGCCAGTGAGCAGTTCTTC.

This clone occurred once. The chain is built from TRBV6-5 and TRBJ1-4; 9 positions agree with TRBD1. This CDR3 contains 14 residues. Germline loops: CDR1 MNHEY, CDR2 SVGAGI. The junction had 6 bases not matched to a gene; V was cut back by 5 bases and J by 8 bases. CDR3 residues: CASSPTGGYEKLFF. CDR3 sequence (DNA): TGTGCCAGCAGTCCGACAGGGGGTTACGAAAAACTGTTTTTT.

In this sample, this clone turned up a few times. The rearrangement joins TRBV21-1 to TRBJ2-3; the D segment call TRBD2 is taken from the table without a DNA check. TRBV21-1 is shown as a pseudogene. This CDR3 contains 19 residues. CDR3 sequence: CASSKDGLAGEGVTDTQYF. The CDR3 region has the DNA TGTGCCAGCAGCAAAGATGGGCTAGCGGGAGAGGGGGTCACAGATACGCAGTATTTT.

The chain employs TRBV5-5 and TRBJ2-3; a weak D match, TRBD2 (5 bases). Germline V CDR1 and CDR2: SGHKS, YYEKEE (reference sequence). Deletions cut 0 bases from V and 4 bases from J, with 15 bases between. The length of the CDR3 is 16 residues. CDR3 bases: TGTGCCAGCAGCTTGGCGGCATTAAAGGAGGCAGATACGCAGTATTTT. It yields the protein CASSLAALKEADTQYF.

This clone was observed a few times. This chain connects TRBV5-1 to TRBJ2-7; 7 bases agree with TRBD1. With V trimmed by 6 bases and J by 0 bases, 3 bases remained unmatched. The CDR3 sequence is 13 residues long. Germline CDR1 SGHRS, CDR2 YFSETQ. This CDR3 is CASNRDSSYEQYF. In DNA, the CDR3 is TGCGCCAGCAACCGGGACAGCTCCTACGAGCAGTACTTC.